Detailed here is one TCR beta chain. CDR3 size: 16 residues. V was pared by 2 bases and J by 2 bases, with 13 bases between. Germline-derived CDR1 and CDR2 are MNHEY and SMNVEV (reference sequence). The PCR ran on 60 Vbeta and 13 Jbeta primers. Assay: immunoSEQ multiplex PCR; the TCRdb copy retains only in-frame clones and omits some. The repertoire holds roughly 100,000 clones, around 80% seen once, with about 6.3% in the top ten. These data belong to a study of cytomegalovirus exposure and HLA in healthy donors. What was sequenced was PBMCs. V gene TRBV27 combines with J gene TRBJ1-5; the D is unclear. This TCR was sampled from a man between 18 and 29 years old in good health and CMV-seronegative. For the CDR3, the DNA is TGTGCCAGCAGTTTAAGTCCCGGGTATGGCAATCAGCCCCAGCATTTT. It is translated as CASSLSPGYGNQPQHF.